The 27 T cell receptor beta chains reported below all come from one sample, sequenced in a study of blood T cell repertoires in COVID-19. TCRdb's table, derived via immunoSEQ multiplex PCR, lists solely in-frame clones and lacks some. In the table there are 160,000 or so clones, approximately 79% of which are singletons. The sample comprised peripheral blood. The receptors stem from a woman older than 75 with acute or convalescent COVID-19.

V and J are TRBV19 and TRBJ1-1; D perhaps matches TRBD1 (5 bases). The CDR3 sequence is 14 residues long. V was trimmed by 3 bases and J by 1 base, leaving 9 bases between them. CDR1 LNHDA and CDR2 SQIVND come from the germline V gene (reference sequence). The chain's CDR3 is CASSIGASNTEAFF. CDR3 DNA sequence: TGTGCCAGTAGTATTGGGGCCTCGAACACTGAAGCTTTCTTT.

The chain recombines TRBV18 with TRBJ1-5; possible D gene TRBD1, 6 bases. The CDR3 spans 16 residues. Germline V gene lookup returns CDR1 KGHSH and CDR2 LQKENI. Trimming stripped 0 bases from V and 7 bases from J, with 16 bases between. CDR3 nucleotides: TGTGCCAGCTCACCACCGAACAGGGCGGCCCAGCAGCCCCAGCATTTT. It encodes CASSPPNRAAQQPQHF. The full variable domain, rest sourced from reference TRBV18 and TRBJ1-5, is NAGVMQNPRHLVRRRGQEARLRCSPMKGHSHVYWYRQLPEEGLKFMVYLQKENIIDESGMPKERFSAEFPKEGPSILRIQQVVRGDSAAYFCASSPPNRAAQQPQHFGDGTRLSIL.

The V gene is TRBV5-6, the J gene TRBJ1-2; weak D call: TRBD1 (5 bases). The germline V and J ends were trimmed by 3 bases and 4 bases, with 16 bases remaining between them. Per the germline V gene, CDR1 is SGHDT and CDR2 is YYEEEE. The CDR3 loop spans 15 amino acids. This chain's CDR3 is CASSSRSPGLYGYTF. The DNA for the CDR3 is TGTGCCAGCAGCTCTCGGTCCCCAGGGCTCTATGGCTACACCTTC.

This clone came up a few times. This chain uses TRBV9 with TRBJ1-2; weak D call: TRBD1 (5 bases). Germline V gene sequence: CDR1 SGDLS, CDR2 YYNGEE. The CDR3 extends over 15 amino acids. V lost 4 bases and J 5 bases, leaving 18 bases between the germline ends. The CDR3 here is CASSPLGGIDYGYTF. DNA for the CDR3: TGTGCCAGCAGCCCCCTCGGGGGAATAGATTATGGCTACACCTTC.

J is TRBJ2-1 and V is TRBV19; D gene unclear. The germline V gene has CDR1 LNHDA and CDR2 SQIVND (reference sequence). The ends were cut back, 6 bases at V and 0 bases at J, with 12 bases in the middle. This CDR3 is 15 amino acids long. CDR3 DNA: TGTGCCAGTAGCTATAGACTCGGCTCCTACAATGAGCAGTTCTTC. Translating it yields CASSYRLGSYNEQFF.

The chain recombines TRBV24-1 with TRBJ2-7; weak D call: TRBD1 (6 bases). This CDR3 comprises 17 residues. Trimming pared 7 bases from V and 3 bases from J, leaving 24 bases between. The germline V gene has CDR1 KGHDR and CDR2 SFDVKD. The CDR3 DNA is TGTGCCACCAGGCCCTTACCACAGGGAATCATCCTCTACGAGCAGTACTTC. It specifies CATRPLPQGIILYEQYF.

The V call is TRBV19, the J call TRBJ2-5, with D possibly TRBD1 on 5 matching bases. The CDR3 contains 14 residues. Trimming cost V 3 bases and J 3 bases, with 11 bases left between them. Per the germline V gene, CDR1 is LNHDA and CDR2 is SQIVND (reference sequence). In DNA form, the CDR3 reads TGTGCCAGTAGTATTCGAGGCAGGGAAGAGACCCAGTACTTC. Its translation is CASSIRGREETQYF.

The chain has TRBV3-1 (or the pseudogene TRBV3-2) and TRBJ2-1; 14 positions match TRBD2. The V and J ends lost 4 bases and 6 bases, in that order; junction bases with no gene match: 8. Germline CDR1 reads LGHDT; CDR2 reads YNNKEL (reference sequence). This CDR3 contains 17 residues. The CDR3 nucleotides read TGTGCCAGCAGCCTCGGGACTAGCGGGAGATGGGGCAATGAGCAGTTCTTC. It specifies CASSLGTSGRWGNEQFF.

The V call is TRBV12-3 or TRBV12-4, the J call TRBJ1-1; no reliable D call. The CDR3 is 12 amino acids. V was cut by 5 bases and J by 1 base, with 5 bases left in between. CDR3: CASSDKNTEAFF. The CDR3 DNA is TGTGCCAGCAGTGACAAGAACACTGAAGCTTTCTTT.

This clone was recorded a few times. The chain links TRBV4-1 to TRBJ2-2; TRBD1 agrees at 7 bases. CDR1 is MGHRA, CDR2 YSYEKL, per germline. The J segment lost 2 bases and the V segment lost 3 bases, leaving 9 bases of the junction unmatched. The CDR3 has 17 residues. The CDR3 sequence is CASSHEPGQSNTGELFF. In DNA form, the CDR3 reads TGCGCCAGCAGCCATGAACCGGGACAGTCAAACACCGGGGAGCTGTTTTTT.

The gene calls are TRBV27 and TRBJ1-5, with 7 bases that match TRBD1. The junction had 8 bases not matched to a gene; V was cut back by 3 bases and J by 6 bases. The germline V gene has CDR1 MNHEY and CDR2 SMNVEV (reference sequence). CDR3 size: 15 residues. The CDR3 nucleotides are TGTGCCAGCAGTTTGAACAGGGGAGTGGGTCAGCCCCAGCATTTT. Residues: CASSLNRGVGQPQHF.

This chain joins TRBV29-1 and TRBJ1-2; D is unresolved. CDR3 size: 12 residues. Germline CDR1 SQVTM, CDR2 ANQGSEA. Trimming took off 0 bases at V and 4 bases at J, with 6 bases between the two ends. CDR3 coding DNA: TGCAGCGTTGAAGATAGTAGCTATGGCTACACCTTC. Its protein product is CSVEDSSYGYTF.

The chain recombines TRBV3-1 (or the pseudogene TRBV3-2) with TRBJ1-6; D not certain. The CDR3 is 14 residues long. The V gene's germline CDR1 is LGHDT and CDR2 YNNKEL (reference sequence). V was clipped by 0 bases and J by 5 bases, with 5 bases between them. The chain's CDR3 is CASSQDENNSPLHF. CDR3 in DNA: TGTGCCAGCAGCCAAGACGAGAATAATTCACCCCTCCACTTT.

This chain joins TRBV5-6 and TRBJ1-4; TRBD1 matches at 8 bases. The CDR3 sequence is 14 residues long. J gave up 12 bases and V 7 bases, and 14 bases lay outside the gene matches. The germline V gene encodes CDR1 SGHDT and CDR2 YYEEEE. CDR3 in amino acids: CASGETGEGVELFF. In DNA form, the CDR3 reads TGTGCCAGCGGAGAGACAGGGGAAGGGGTGGAACTGTTTTTT.

The chain has TRBV19 and TRBJ1-3; a possible D gene is TRBD1 (6 bases). Between the trimmed V and J ends, which lost 3 bases and 0 bases, there was a span of 15 bases. The CDR3 runs to 17 residues. Germline V gene lookup returns CDR1 LNHDA and CDR2 SQIVND (reference sequence). The CDR3 coding sequence is TGTGCCAGTAGTATTACCGCAGGGGCGAGCTCTGGAAACACCATATATTTT. Translated: CASSITAGASSGNTIYF.

This chain joins TRBV5-6 and TRBJ2-3; D is undetermined. The V end was cut by 4 bases, the J end by 6 bases, with 9 bases between. The CDR3 is made up of 12 amino acids. Per the germline V gene, CDR1 is SGHDT and CDR2 is YYEEEE. CDR3 DNA sequence: TGTGCCAGCAGCCACCGGAGCGATACGCAGTATTTT. It yields the protein CASSHRSDTQYF.

V gene TRBV7-9 combines with J gene TRBJ1-3; D is possibly TRBD1 (5 bases). CDR1 and CDR2 from the germline V gene are SEHNR and FQNEAQ (reference sequence). The CDR3 is 18 amino acids. Trimming took 5 bases from V and 2 from J, leaving 22 bases between them. Here the CDR3 DNA reads TGTGCCAGCAGCCCCCCCAAACACAGGCATCTGGCTGGAAACACCATATATTTT. It encodes CASSPPKHRHLAGNTIYF.

V gene TRBV3-1 (or the pseudogene TRBV3-2) combines with J gene TRBJ1-4, with D possibly matching TRBD1 (5 bases). Germline lookup yields CDR1 LGHDT and CDR2 YNNKEL (reference sequence). Trimming took 4 bases from V and 7 from J, leaving 13 bases between them. The CDR3 contains 14 residues. CDR3 DNA sequence: TGTGCCAGCAGCCGGGGCCCTAAGGGTGAAAAACTGTTTTTT. Translation: CASSRGPKGEKLFF.

This clone showed up just a few times. The chain has TRBV2 and TRBJ1-2; D not certain. There are 14 residues in the CDR3. Germline V lookup: CDR1 SNHLY, CDR2 FYNNEI. The CDR3 coding sequence is TGTGCTCTGGAACCCCGAGGGCCGGGCTATGGCTACACCTTC. As protein: CALEPRGPGYGYTF.

The chain is built from TRBV28 and TRBJ1-2; possible D gene TRBD1, 6 bases. Trimming removed 7 bases at V and 5 bases at J, with 17 bases between. Per germline, CDR1 MDHEN and CDR2 SYDVKM. The CDR3 loop spans 14 amino acids. The CDR3 sequence is CASNWGQVPYGYTF. The CDR3 nucleotides read TGTGCCAGCAACTGGGGGCAGGTTCCATATGGCTACACCTTC.

This clone was recorded a few times. The chain recombines TRBV5-1 with TRBJ2-1; 13 nucleotides align to TRBD2. This CDR3 is 16 amino acids long. The V segment lost 0 bases and the J segment 8 bases; nucleotides outside the gene matches: 5. Germline V gives CDR1 SGHRS, CDR2 YFSETQ. CDR3 in amino acids: CASSLGGTSGIDEQFF. CDR3 DNA: TGCGCCAGCAGCTTGGGTGGGACTAGCGGGATTGATGAGCAGTTCTTC.

The chain has TRBV4-2 and TRBJ2-5; TRBD1 aligns across 9 bases. V lost 3 bases to trimming and J lost 6 bases; unmatched junction nucleotides: 2. Germline V gene sequence: CDR1 LGHNA, CDR2 YNFKEQ. CDR3 length equals 13 residues. CDR3 nucleotide sequence: TGTGCCAGCAGCCAGGACAGGGGTCAGACCCAGTACTTC. Translation gives CASSQDRGQTQYF.

This sequence joins TRBV19 and TRBJ2-7; the match to TRBD2 covers 15 bases. CDR1 and CDR2 from the germline V gene are LNHDA and SQIVND (reference sequence). V shed 6 bases, J shed 6 bases, and the junction held 6 bases outside the gene matches. This CDR3 is built from 15 residues. The chain's CDR3 is CASSGLAGGPGEQYF. The CDR3 region has the DNA TGTGCCAGTAGCGGACTAGCGGGAGGGCCGGGCGAGCAGTACTTC.

V gene TRBV19 combines with J gene TRBJ2-1; 8 bases map to TRBD2. J gave up 12 bases and V 5 bases, and 18 bases lay outside the gene matches. Germline lookup yields CDR1 LNHDA and CDR2 SQIVND (reference sequence). This CDR3 is 16 amino acids long. DNA for the CDR3: TGTGCCAGTAGTCCCCATACGGGAGGGCTTGTAATATCGCAGTTCTTC. This codes for CASSPHTGGLVISQFF.

This chain joins TRBV7-9 and TRBJ1-2, with D possibly TRBD1 on 5 matching bases. The CDR3 extends over 13 amino acids. Trimming removed 5 bases at V and 2 bases at J, with 9 bases between. CDR1 and CDR2 from the germline V gene are SEHNR and FQNEAQ (reference sequence). CDR3 sequence reads: CASSLTENYGYTF. The CDR3 DNA is TGTGCCAGCAGCCTGACAGAAAACTATGGCTACACCTTC.

This clone was counted a single time. The CDR3 bases are TGCGCCAGCAGCTGGAGGACAGAGAGCACAGATACGCAGTATTTT. Residues: CASSWRTESTDTQYF. This chain joins TRBV5-1 and TRBJ2-3; maybe TRBD1 (6 bases). Germline CDR1 is SGHRS and CDR2 is YFSETQ. The CDR3 length is 15 residues. V was cut by 3 bases and J by 0 bases, with 11 bases left in between.

The rearrangement joins TRBV2 to TRBJ1-4; no clear D. Per germline, CDR1 SNHLY and CDR2 FYNNEI. Trimming pared 2 bases from V and 0 bases from J, leaving 13 bases between. There are 17 residues in the CDR3. The CDR3 sequence: CASSELRSAATNEKLFF. CDR3 in DNA: TGTGCCAGCAGTGAATTAAGGAGCGCTGCAACTAATGAAAAACTGTTTTTT.